The clone carrying this T cell receptor beta chain occurred many times. The entry originates in a study of T-cell memory formation after mild COVID-19. MiXCR was run by TCRdb on the 5' RACE reads, yielding one entry per CDR3 protein. In the table there are 150,000 to 200,000 distinct CDR3 sequences, around a tenth of which are singletons. This CDR3 is built from 9 residues. The V gene's germline CDR1 is SEHNR and CDR2 FQNEAQ (reference sequence). V was clipped by 5 bases and J by 11 bases, with 4 bases between them. This chain connects TRBV7-9 to TRBJ2-1, with unresolved D. This clonotype was obtained from a man aged 18 to 30 who had mild COVID-19 (a few samples of this study predate the infection). Cell type and time point are not known. Sequenced sample: PBMCs or a T cell subset sorted from them (not recorded which). The CDR3 DNA follows: TGTGCCAGCAGCCAAAAGCAGTTCTTC. Protein product: CASSQKQFF.